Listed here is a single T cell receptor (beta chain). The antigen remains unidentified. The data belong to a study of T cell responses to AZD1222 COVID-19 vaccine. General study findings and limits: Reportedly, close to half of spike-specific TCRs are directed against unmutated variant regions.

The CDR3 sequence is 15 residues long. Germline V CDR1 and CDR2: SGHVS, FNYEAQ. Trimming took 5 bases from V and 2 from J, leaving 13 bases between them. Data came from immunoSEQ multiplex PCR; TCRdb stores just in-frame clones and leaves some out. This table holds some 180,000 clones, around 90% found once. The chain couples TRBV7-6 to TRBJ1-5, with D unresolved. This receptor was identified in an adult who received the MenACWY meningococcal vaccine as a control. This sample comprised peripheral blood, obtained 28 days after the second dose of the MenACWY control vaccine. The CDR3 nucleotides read TGTGCCAGCAGCCGCGTGGCCGGCCGCAATCAGCCCCAGCATTTT. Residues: CASSRVAGRNQPQHF.